The rows below give T cell receptor beta chains drawn from one sample of a study of blood T cell repertoires in COVID-19. Clones were sequenced by immunoSEQ multiplex PCR, and TCRdb holds only the in-frame ones, with some missing. The sample has under 250,000 clones, under 90% seen once. The sequenced material came from peripheral blood. The source of these receptors is a woman aged 40 to 50 with active or convalescent COVID-19. Both conserved end residues are trimmed from each CDR3. The order of the fields is D gene, V gene, CDR3 protein. D genes are given only for firm matches.

d_gene: NA
v_gene: TRBV6-5
CDR3aa: ASSPRVDSPLH

d_gene: NA
v_gene: TRBV7-9
CDR3aa: ASSLTNKRGLEEKLF

d_gene: TRBD1
v_gene: TRBV13
CDR3aa: ASSPGTGYGYT

d_gene: TRBD1
v_gene: TRBV9
CDR3aa: ASSVGGQGSYEQY

d_gene: NA
v_gene: TRBV2
CDR3aa: ASSEGPRGNLGAF

d_gene: TRBD2
v_gene: TRBV4-1
CDR3aa: ASSQDLWGGILAGGTYEQY

d_gene: NA
v_gene: TRBV19
CDR3aa: ASSIVQSTSRNGELF

d_gene: TRBD1
v_gene: TRBV4-2
CDR3aa: ASSAGGSGNTIY

d_gene: NA
v_gene: TRBV6-1
CDR3aa: ASSEMEVSGTEAF

d_gene: TRBD1
v_gene: TRBV7-2
CDR3aa: ASSQGGQGYSNQPQH

d_gene: TRBD1
v_gene: TRBV6-5
CDR3aa: ASSRQGRYGYT

d_gene: NA
v_gene: TRBV18
CDR3aa: ASSPPGSNTEAF

d_gene: TRBD1
v_gene: TRBV5-1
CDR3aa: ASSPTSSTGTDQPQH

d_gene: TRBD1
v_gene: TRBV2
CDR3aa: ASSERDSSYGYT

d_gene: TRBD2
v_gene: TRBV30
CDR3aa: AWSTLAGKSSYNEQF

d_gene: TRBD1
v_gene: TRBV29-1
CDR3aa: SVLRTGLDTEAF

d_gene: TRBD2
v_gene: TRBV23-1
CDR3aa: ASTRSTSRGAYEQY

d_gene: NA
v_gene: TRBV2
CDR3aa: ASSEQDYEQY

d_gene: NA
v_gene: TRBV2
CDR3aa: ASRTGKGSGNTIY

d_gene: NA
v_gene: TRBV6-5
CDR3aa: ASSYSSAGMKSAF

d_gene: NA
v_gene: TRBV6-2/TRBV6-3
CDR3aa: ASSPGFVGNQPQH

d_gene: NA
v_gene: TRBV29-1
CDR3aa: SVGGGVNEKLF

d_gene: TRBD2
v_gene: TRBV11-3
CDR3aa: ASSLVLAGGRSF

d_gene: NA
v_gene: TRBV30
CDR3aa: AWGYRFKGNTIY

d_gene: TRBD1
v_gene: TRBV5-4
CDR3aa: ASSLNTGVDEKLF